The 8 T cell receptor beta chains presented below share a single source sample, sequenced in a study of shared clonotypes between healthy human individuals (dated by TCRdb to 2018 to 2021). Library construction relied on the immunoSEQ multiplex PCR assay. As stored in TCRdb, this immuneACCESS dataset retains in-frame rearrangements with V and J assigned. A fraction of the clones does not appear; measured against another copy, unresolved V genes explain less than half of the discrepancy, and the remainder lacks a known reason. The sample table contains approximately 1.9 million clones; only one count was recorded for roughly 93% of them. Clones ranked in the top ten supply approximately 1.6% of the sample. CD8 naive samples were CD45RO-negative cells positively selected for CCR7, giving a CD45RA+CCR7+ population that excluded TemRA cells. Source material: naive CD8+ T cells from PBMCs. The cell subset or site label corresponds to: CD45RA+CCR7+. The receptors stem from a man aged 18 to 30 in good health. Some clones in this sample may be carry-over from other donors' samples.

The CDR3 region is CASSYYRGPEAFF. The CDR3 DNA is TGCGCCAGCAGCTATTACAGGGGCCCTGAAGCTTTCTTT. The chain employs TRBV4-1 and TRBJ1-1; 7 positions match TRBD1. The V gene end was trimmed by 5 bases and the J gene end by 6 bases; junction bases not matched to a gene: 6. This CDR3 has 13 amino acids. Germline-derived CDR1 and CDR2 are MGHRA and YSYEKL.

The V call is TRBV29-1, the J call TRBJ2-1, with 10 positions matching TRBD2. Germline CDR1 is SQVTM and CDR2 is ANQGSEA. There are 14 residues in the CDR3. V was pared by 6 bases and J by 4 bases, with 6 bases of the junction left unmatched. The CDR3 DNA follows: TGCAGCGTACCAGCGGGAGGGGCTTACAATGAGCAGTTCTTC. It yields the protein CSVPAGGAYNEQFF.

The V and J genes are TRBV10-3 and TRBJ2-7; TRBD1 matches 8 bases. CDR1 and CDR2 (germline): ENHRY, SYGVKD. V gave up 6 bases and J gave up 4 bases; unmatched junction bases: 8. The CDR3 runs 14 residues. Here the CDR3 DNA reads TGTGCCATCAGGGCTGGACAGGGACCTTACGAGCAGTACTTC. This sequence encodes CAIRAGQGPYEQYF.

This chain links TRBV6-5 with TRBJ1-5; D remains unclear. Germline CDR1 is MNHEY and CDR2 is SVGAGI. V was pared by 4 bases and J by 3 bases, with 10 bases between. This CDR3 contains 14 residues. CDR3 region: CASSSLADNQPQHF. CDR3 DNA sequence: TGTGCCAGCAGTTCCTTGGCAGACAATCAGCCCCAGCATTTT.

The genes are TRBV27 and TRBJ2-7; TRBD1 might be the D (5 bases). V lost 6 bases and J 2 bases, leaving 14 bases between the germline ends. The CDR3 sequence is 14 residues long. Germline-derived CDR1 and CDR2 are MNHEY and SMNVEV (reference sequence). CDR3 in amino acids: CASSPDSVTYEQYF. CDR3 sequence (DNA): TGTGCCAGCAGCCCTGACAGCGTGACCTACGAGCAGTACTTC.

CDR3 loop: CASSSTNYAWGTYNYGYTF. CDR3 bases: TGTGCCAGCAGCTCCACAAACTACGCGTGGGGGACCTATAACTATGGCTACACCTTC. This chain joins TRBV7-9 and TRBJ1-2; D perhaps matches TRBD1 (5 bases). V was shortened by 4 bases and J by 1 base, with 25 bases between the two germline ends. The CDR3 is made up of 19 amino acids. Germline V CDR1 and CDR2: SEHNR, FQNEAQ (reference sequence).

This chain links TRBV28 with TRBJ2-2, with unresolved D. V was trimmed by 10 bases and J by 10 bases, leaving 13 bases between them. CDR3 length: 11 amino acids. Germline V gives CDR1 MDHEN, CDR2 SYDVKM. The CDR3 loop reads CATRRSEELFF. DNA of the CDR3: TGTGCCACCCGGCGTAGTGAGGAGCTGTTTTTT.

In regard to this clone: The same CDR3 also results from other DNA sequences found in this sample. The rearrangement uses TRBV11-2 and TRBJ1-1, with D perhaps TRBD1 (5 bases). The CDR3 spans 12 residues. V shed 5 bases and J shed 5 bases, with 9 bases lying between them. Germline V lookup: CDR1 SGHAT, CDR2 FQNNGV. In nucleotides, the CDR3 is TGTGCCAGCAGCACGGGGGGGACTGAAGCTTTCTTT. It translates to CASSTGGTEAFF.